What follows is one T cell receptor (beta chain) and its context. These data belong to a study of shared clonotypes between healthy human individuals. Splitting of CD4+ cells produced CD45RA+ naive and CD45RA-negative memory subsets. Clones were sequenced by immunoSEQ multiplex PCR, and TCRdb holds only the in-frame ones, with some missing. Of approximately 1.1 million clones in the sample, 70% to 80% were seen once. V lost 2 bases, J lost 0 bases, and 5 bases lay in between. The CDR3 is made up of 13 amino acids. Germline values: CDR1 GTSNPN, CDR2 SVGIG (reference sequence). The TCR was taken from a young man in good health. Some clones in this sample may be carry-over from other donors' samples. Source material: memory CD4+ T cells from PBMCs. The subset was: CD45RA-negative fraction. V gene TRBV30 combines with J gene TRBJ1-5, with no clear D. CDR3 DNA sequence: TGTGCCTGGAGTCGACTTAGCAATCAGCCCCAGCATTTT. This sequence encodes CAWSRLSNQPQHF.